The clone carrying this T cell receptor beta chain occurred once. This table comes from immunoSEQ multiplex PCR, and its TCRdb copy is limited to in-frame clones, with some not included. The data contain a few hundred thousand clones, roughly 91% of them singletons. Per the germline V gene, CDR1 is MDHEN and CDR2 is SYDVKM. CDR3 length: 17 residues. J gave up 3 bases and V 10 bases, and 17 bases lay outside the gene matches. This specimen comes from a study of blood T cell repertoires in COVID-19. Turning to the study itself: There were acute and convalescent COVID-19 samples, and they came from the United States, Italy and Spain.

Participant reports of clinical history set cohort assignment. The sample consisted of PBMCs or T cells enriched from blood (not recorded which). This receptor was obtained from a woman in her 30s who had recovered from COVID-19. The chain couples TRBV28 to TRBJ2-4; the match to TRBD1 covers 8 bases. CDR3 sequence (DNA): TGTGCCATCCAGAGCCGTATGGGACAGGAAAACAAAAACATTCAGTACTTC. Translating gives CAIQSRMGQENKNIQYF. Complete variable domain (other parts from reference TRBV28 and TRBJ2-4): DVKVTQSSRYLVKRTGEKVFLECVQDMDHENMFWYRQDPGLGLRLIYFSYDVKMKEKGDIPEGYSVSREKKERFSLILESASTNQTSMYLCAIQSRMGQENKNIQYFGAGTRLSVL.